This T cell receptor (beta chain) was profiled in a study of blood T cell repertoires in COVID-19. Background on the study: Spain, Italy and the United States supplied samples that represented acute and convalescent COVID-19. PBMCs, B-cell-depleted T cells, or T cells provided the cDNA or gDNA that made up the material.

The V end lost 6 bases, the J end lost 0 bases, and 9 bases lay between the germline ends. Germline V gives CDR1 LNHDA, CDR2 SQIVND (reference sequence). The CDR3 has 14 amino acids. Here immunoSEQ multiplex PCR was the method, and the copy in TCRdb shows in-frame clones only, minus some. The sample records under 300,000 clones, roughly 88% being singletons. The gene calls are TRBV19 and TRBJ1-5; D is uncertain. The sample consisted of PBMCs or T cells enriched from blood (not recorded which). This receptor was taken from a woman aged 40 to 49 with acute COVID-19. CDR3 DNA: TGTGCCAGTAGCGCTATCCTTAGCAATCAGCCCCAGCATTTT. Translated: CASSAILSNQPQHF.